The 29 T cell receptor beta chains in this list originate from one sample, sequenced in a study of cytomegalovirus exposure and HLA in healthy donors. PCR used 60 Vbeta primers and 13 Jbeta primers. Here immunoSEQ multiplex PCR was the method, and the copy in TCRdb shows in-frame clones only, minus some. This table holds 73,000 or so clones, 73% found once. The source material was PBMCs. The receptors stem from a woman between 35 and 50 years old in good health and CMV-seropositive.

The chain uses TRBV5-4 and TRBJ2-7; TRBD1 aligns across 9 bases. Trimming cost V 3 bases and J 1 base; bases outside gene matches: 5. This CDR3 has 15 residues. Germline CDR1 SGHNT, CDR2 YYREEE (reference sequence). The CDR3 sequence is CASSSPGQGSYEQYF. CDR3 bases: TGTGCCAGCAGCTCCCCGGGACAGGGTTCCTACGAGCAGTACTTC.

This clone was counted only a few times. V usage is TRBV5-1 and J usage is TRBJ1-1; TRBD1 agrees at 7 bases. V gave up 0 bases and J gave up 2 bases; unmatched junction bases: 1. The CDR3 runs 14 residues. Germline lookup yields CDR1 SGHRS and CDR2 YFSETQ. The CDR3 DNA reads TGCGCCAGCAGCTTGGGGGACAGAAACACTGAAGCTTTCTTT. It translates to CASSLGDRNTEAFF.

This CDR3 reads CASSLGLADYNEQFF. CDR3 nucleotide sequence: TGTGCCAGCAGCCTGGGACTAGCGGATTACAATGAGCAGTTCTTC. J is TRBJ2-1 and V is TRBV28, with 11 bases that match TRBD2. The CDR3 has 15 amino acids. The V gene end was trimmed by 6 bases and the J gene end by 4 bases; junction bases not matched to a gene: 5. The V gene's germline CDR1 is MDHEN and CDR2 SYDVKM.

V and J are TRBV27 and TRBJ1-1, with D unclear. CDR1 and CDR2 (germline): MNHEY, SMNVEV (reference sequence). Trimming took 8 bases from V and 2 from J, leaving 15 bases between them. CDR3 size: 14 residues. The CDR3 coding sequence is TGTGCCAGCGGAACCCGGGATACTAACACTGAAGCTTTCTTT. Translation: CASGTRDTNTEAFF.

CDR3 sequence (DNA): TGTGCCAGCAGCGTGGATAGCGGGGTCTCCTACGAGCAGTACTTC. Translating it yields CASSVDSGVSYEQYF. The chain carries TRBV5-4 and TRBJ2-7, with 8 nucleotides matching TRBD2. The trim removed 4 bases at V and 0 bases at J, leaving 6 bases unmatched. The CDR3 loop spans 15 amino acids. CDR1 and CDR2 (germline): SGHNT, YYREEE (reference sequence). Combining the CDR3 with reference TRBV5-4 and TRBJ2-7 gives the whole variable domain ETGVTQSPTHLIKTRGQQVTLRCSSQSGHNTVSWYQQALGQGPQFIFQYYREEENGRGNFPPRFSGLQFPNYSSELNVNALELDDSALYLCASSVDSGVSYEQYFGPGTRLTVT.

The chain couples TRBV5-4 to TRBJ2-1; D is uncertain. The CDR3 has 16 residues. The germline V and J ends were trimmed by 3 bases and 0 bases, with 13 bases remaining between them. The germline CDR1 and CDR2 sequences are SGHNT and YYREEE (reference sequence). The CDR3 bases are TGTGCCAGCAGCTCGGGTATGTCAAGCTCCTACAATGAGCAGTTCTTC. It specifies CASSSGMSSSYNEQFF. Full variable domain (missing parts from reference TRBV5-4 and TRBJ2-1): ETGVTQSPTHLIKTRGQQVTLRCSSQSGHNTVSWYQQALGQGPQFIFQYYREEENGRGNFPPRFSGLQFPNYSSELNVNALELDDSALYLCASSSGMSSSYNEQFFGPGTRLTVL.

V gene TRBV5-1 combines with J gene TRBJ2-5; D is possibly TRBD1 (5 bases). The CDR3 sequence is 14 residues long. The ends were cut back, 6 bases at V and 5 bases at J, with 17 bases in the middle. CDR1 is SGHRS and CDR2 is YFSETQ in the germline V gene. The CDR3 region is CASTPGGARETQYF. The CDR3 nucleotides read TGCGCCAGCACCCCGGGTGGGGCACGGGAGACCCAGTACTTC. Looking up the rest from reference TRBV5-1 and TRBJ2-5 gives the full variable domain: KAGVTQTPRYLIKTRGQQVTLSCSPISGHRSVSWYQQTPGQGLQFLFEYFSETQRNKGNFPGRFSGRQFSNSRSEMNVSTLELGDSALYLCASTPGGARETQYFGPGTRLLVL.

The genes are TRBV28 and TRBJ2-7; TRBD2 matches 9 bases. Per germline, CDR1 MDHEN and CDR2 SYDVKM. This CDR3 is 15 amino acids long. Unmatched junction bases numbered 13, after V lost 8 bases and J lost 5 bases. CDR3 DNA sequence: TGTGCCAGCTATCGTGGTGGTAGCGGGAGTAACGAGCAGTACTTC. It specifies CASYRGGSGSNEQYF.

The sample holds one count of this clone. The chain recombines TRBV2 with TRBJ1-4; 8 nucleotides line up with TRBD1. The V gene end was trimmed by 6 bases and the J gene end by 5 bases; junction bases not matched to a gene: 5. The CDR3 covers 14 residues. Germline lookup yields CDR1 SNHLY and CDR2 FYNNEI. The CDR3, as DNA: TGTGCCAGCAGCCCCGGGACAGGAAATGAAAAACTGTTTTTT. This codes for CASSPGTGNEKLFF.

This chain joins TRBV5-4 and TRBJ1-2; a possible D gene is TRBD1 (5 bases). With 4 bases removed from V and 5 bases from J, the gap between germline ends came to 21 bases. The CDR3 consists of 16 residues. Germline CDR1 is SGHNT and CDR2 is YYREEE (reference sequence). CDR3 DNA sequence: TGTGCCAGCAGCGTCGGGGGGACGATGGCCGATTATGGCTACACCTTC. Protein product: CASSVGGTMADYGYTF.

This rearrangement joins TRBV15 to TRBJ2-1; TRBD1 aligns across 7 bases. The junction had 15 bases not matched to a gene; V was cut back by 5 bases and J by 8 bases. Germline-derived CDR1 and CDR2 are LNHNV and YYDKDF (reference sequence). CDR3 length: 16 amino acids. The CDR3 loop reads CATSPGVSTGFYEQFF. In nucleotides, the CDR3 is TGTGCCACCAGCCCCGGGGTATCGACAGGGTTCTATGAGCAGTTCTTC.

The CDR3 is CASSQGAHSEQYF. The CDR3 DNA sequence: TGTGCCAGCAGTCAGGGGGCGCATTCCGAGCAGTACTTC. The J gene is TRBJ2-7, the V gene TRBV11-3; 8 bases agree with TRBD1. Losses at the gene ends were 6 bases for V and 6 bases for J; bases not matched to a gene: 7. CDR1 and CDR2 (germline): SGHNT, YENEEA. The CDR3 has 13 amino acids.

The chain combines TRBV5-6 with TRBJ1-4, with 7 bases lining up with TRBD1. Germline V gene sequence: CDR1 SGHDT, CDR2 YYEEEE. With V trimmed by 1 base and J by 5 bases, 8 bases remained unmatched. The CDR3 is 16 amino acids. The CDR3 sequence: CASSLYVGGWNEKLFF. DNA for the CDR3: TGTGCCAGCAGCTTGTATGTAGGGGGCTGGAATGAAAAACTGTTTTTT.

CDR3 bases: TGCGCCAGCAGTGAGTGGGAGACTGAAGCTTTCTTT. It yields the protein CASSEWETEAFF. The V and J genes are TRBV10-2 and TRBJ1-1; D unresolved. The CDR3 is 12 amino acids. V lost 1 base, J lost 5 bases, and 5 bases lay in between. CDR1 WSHSY and CDR2 SAAADI come from the germline V gene.

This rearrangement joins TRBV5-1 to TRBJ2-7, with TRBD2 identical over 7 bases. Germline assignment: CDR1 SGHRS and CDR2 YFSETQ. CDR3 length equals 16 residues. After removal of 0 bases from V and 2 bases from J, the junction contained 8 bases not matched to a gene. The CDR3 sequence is CASSLARASGTYEQYF. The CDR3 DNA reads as TGCGCCAGCAGCTTGGCAAGGGCTAGCGGAACCTACGAGCAGTACTTC.

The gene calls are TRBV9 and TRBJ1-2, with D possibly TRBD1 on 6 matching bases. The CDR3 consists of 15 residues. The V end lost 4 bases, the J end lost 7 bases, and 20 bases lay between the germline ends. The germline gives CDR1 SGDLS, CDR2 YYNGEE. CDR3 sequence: CASSRTAGGWSGYTF. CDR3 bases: TGTGCCAGCAGCCGTACGGCGGGGGGCTGGAGTGGCTACACCTTC. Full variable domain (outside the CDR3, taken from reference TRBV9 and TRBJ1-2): DSGVTQTPKHLITATGQRVTLRCSPRSGDLSVYWYQQSLDQGLQFLIQYYNGEERAKGNILERFSAQQFPDLHSELNLSSLELGDSALYFCASSRTAGGWSGYTFGSGTRLTVV.

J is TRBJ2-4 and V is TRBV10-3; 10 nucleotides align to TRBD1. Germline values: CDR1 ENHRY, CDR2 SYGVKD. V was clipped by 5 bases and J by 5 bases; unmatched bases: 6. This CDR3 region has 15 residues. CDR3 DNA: TGTGCCATCAGTCCCGGGACAGGGGTCGAAAACATTCAGTACTTC. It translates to CAISPGTGVENIQYF.

The DNA of the CDR3 is TGTGCCAGCAGCCAAGATTCCCAATCCTACGAGCAGTACTTC. It encodes CASSQDSQSYEQYF. The chain combines TRBV14 with TRBJ2-7; D uncertain. Germline V gene data show CDR1 as SGHDN and CDR2 as FVKESK. There are 14 residues in the CDR3. The V and J ends lost 0 bases and 1 base respectively, with 7 bases between them.

CDR3 region: CSVAELGQTYEQYF. The CDR3 DNA reads TGCAGCGTTGCCGAACTGGGACAGACCTACGAGCAGTACTTC. V is TRBV29-1 and J is TRBJ2-7; 7 bases map to TRBD1. Germline V CDR1 and CDR2: SQVTM, ANQGSEA. This CDR3 spans 14 amino acids. The trim removed 4 bases at V and 2 bases at J, leaving 8 bases unmatched.

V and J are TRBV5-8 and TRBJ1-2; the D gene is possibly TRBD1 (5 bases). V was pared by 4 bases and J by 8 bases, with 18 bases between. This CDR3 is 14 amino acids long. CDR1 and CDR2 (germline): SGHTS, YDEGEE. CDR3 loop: CASSPMRTGGGYTF. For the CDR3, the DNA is TGTGCCAGCAGCCCGATGAGAACAGGCGGCGGCTACACCTTC.

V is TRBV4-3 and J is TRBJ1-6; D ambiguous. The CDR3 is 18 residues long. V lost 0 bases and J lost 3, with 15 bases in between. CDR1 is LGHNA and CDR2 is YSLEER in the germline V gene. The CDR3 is CASSQDSSAGSYNSPLHF. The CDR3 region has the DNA TGCGCCAGCAGCCAAGATTCCTCGGCGGGGAGCTATAATTCACCCCTCCACTTT.

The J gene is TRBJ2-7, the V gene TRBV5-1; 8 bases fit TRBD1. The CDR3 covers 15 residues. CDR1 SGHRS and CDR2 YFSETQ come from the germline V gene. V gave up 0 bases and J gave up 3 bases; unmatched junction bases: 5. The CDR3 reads CASSLGSGGGYEQYF. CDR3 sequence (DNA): TGCGCCAGCAGCTTGGGTTCAGGGGGCGGCTACGAGCAGTACTTC.

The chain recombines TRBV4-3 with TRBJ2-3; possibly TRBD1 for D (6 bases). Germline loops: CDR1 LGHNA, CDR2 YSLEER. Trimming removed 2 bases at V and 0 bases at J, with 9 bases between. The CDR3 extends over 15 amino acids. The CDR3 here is CASSQITGSTDTQYF. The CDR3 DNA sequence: TGCGCCAGCAGCCAAATAACAGGGAGCACAGATACGCAGTATTTT.

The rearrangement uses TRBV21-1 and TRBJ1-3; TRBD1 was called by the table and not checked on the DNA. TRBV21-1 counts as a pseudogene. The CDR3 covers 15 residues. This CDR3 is CASSKALYNGNTIYF. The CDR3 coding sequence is TGTGCCAGCAGCAAAGCGCTGTACAATGGAAACACCATATATTTT.

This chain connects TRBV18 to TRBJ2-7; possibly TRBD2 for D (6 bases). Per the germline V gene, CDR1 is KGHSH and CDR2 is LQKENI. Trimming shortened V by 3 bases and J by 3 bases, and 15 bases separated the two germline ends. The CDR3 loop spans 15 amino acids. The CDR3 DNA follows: TGTGCCAGCTCACCTCAAAAGTTGGGGGGCTACGAGCAGTACTTC. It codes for CASSPQKLGGYEQYF.

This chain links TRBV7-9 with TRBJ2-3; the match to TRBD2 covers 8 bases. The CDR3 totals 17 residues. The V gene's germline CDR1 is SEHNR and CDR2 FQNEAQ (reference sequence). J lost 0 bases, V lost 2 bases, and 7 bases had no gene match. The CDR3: CASSLRGAGASTDTQYF. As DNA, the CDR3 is TGTGCCAGCAGCTTAAGGGGAGCGGGAGCTAGCACAGATACGCAGTATTTT.

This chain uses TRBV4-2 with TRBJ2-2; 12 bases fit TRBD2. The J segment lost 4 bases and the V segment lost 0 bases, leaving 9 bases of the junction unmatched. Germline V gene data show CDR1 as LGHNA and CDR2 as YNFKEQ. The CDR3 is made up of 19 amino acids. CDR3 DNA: TGTGCCAGCAGCCAAGATCTGGGGCTAGCGGGAGGGGGCACCGGGGAGCTGTTTTTT. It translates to CASSQDLGLAGGGTGELFF.

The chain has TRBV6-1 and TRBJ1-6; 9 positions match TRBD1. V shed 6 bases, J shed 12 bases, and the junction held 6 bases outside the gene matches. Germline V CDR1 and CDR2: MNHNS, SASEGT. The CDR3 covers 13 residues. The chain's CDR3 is CASRGTGILPLHF. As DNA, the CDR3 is TGTGCCAGCAGGGGGACAGGGATATTACCCCTCCACTTT.

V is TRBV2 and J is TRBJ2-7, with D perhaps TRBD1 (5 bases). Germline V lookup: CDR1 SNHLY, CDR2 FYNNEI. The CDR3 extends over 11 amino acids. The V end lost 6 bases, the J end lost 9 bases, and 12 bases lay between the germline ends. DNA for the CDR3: TGTGCCAGCAGGTCGATAAGGGGGCAGTACTTC. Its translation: CASRSIRGQYF.